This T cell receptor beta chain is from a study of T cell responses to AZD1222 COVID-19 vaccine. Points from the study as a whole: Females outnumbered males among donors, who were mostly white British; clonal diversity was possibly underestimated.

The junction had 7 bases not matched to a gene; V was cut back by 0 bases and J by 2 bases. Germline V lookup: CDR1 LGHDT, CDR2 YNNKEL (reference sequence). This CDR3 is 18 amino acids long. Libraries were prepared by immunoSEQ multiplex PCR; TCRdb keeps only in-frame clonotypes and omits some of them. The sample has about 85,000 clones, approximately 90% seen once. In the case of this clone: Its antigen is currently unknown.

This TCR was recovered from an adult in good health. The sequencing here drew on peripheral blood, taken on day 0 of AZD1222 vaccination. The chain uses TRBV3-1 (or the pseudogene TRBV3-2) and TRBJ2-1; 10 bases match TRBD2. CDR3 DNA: TGTGCCAGCAGCCAAGAGAGTAGCGGGGGGCCCACCTACAATGAGCAGTTCTTC. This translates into CASSQESSGGPTYNEQFF.